Below, 32 T cell receptor beta chains from the same sample are listed, as sequenced in a study of blood T cell repertoires in COVID-19. Generated by immunoSEQ multiplex PCR, the TCRdb table keeps only in-frame clones and is missing some. The sample shows about 33,000 clones, around 87% of them seen only once. Sequenced sample: peripheral blood. Every receptor here comes from a man between 65 and 79 years old with acute or convalescent COVID-19.

The rearrangement uses TRBV30 and TRBJ1-4; TRBD1 matches 7 bases. This CDR3 region has 14 residues. V was clipped by 5 bases and J by 5 bases; unmatched bases: 8. Germline CDR1 and CDR2: GTSNPN and SVGIG (reference sequence). CDR3 in DNA: TGTGCCTGGGAGACCGGGACAGTCAATGAAAAACTGTTTTTT. This translates into CAWETGTVNEKLFF.

This rearrangement joins TRBV7-8 to TRBJ1-5; D not resolved. The CDR3 consists of 12 residues. V was trimmed by 5 bases and J by 9 bases, leaving 11 bases between them. CDR1 SGHVS and CDR2 FQNEAQ come from the germline V gene. CDR3 residues: CASSPEFGPQHF. DNA of the CDR3: TGTGCCAGCAGCCCAGAATTTGGGCCCCAGCATTTT.

The rearrangement joins TRBV6-5 to TRBJ2-1; TRBD2 matches 8 bases. The germline V gene has CDR1 MNHEY and CDR2 SVGAGI. The ends lost 2 bases at V and 10 bases at J; junction bases unmatched: 10. This CDR3 has 15 residues. The CDR3 spells CASSYPNGLAQEQFF. The CDR3 nucleotides read TGTGCCAGCAGTTACCCAAACGGACTAGCTCAGGAGCAGTTCTTC.

V is TRBV3-1 (or the pseudogene TRBV3-2) and J is TRBJ1-5; D is perhaps TRBD1 (5 bases). This CDR3 spans 15 amino acids. V dropped 0 bases and J dropped 7 bases, with 13 bases sitting between them. CDR1 and CDR2 (germline): LGHDT, YNNKEL (reference sequence). CDR3: CASSQDLRAKQPQHF. CDR3 DNA: TGTGCCAGCAGCCAAGATCTCAGGGCGAAACAGCCCCAGCATTTT.

Here the CDR3 DNA reads TGTGCCAGCGGACGGGACAGGGGGAACACCATATATTTT. Residues: CASGRDRGNTIYF. V is TRBV6-5 and J is TRBJ1-3; 11 positions agree with TRBD1. Germline-derived CDR1 and CDR2 are MNHEY and SVGAGI. The V and J ends lost 8 bases and 7 bases, in that order; junction bases with no gene match: 4. This CDR3 contains 13 residues.

This rearrangement joins TRBV20-1 to TRBJ2-3; 13 nucleotides line up with TRBD2. Trimming took 3 bases from V and 4 from J; bases not matched to a gene: 1. This CDR3 is 14 amino acids long. CDR1 is DFQATT, CDR2 SNEGSKA, per germline (reference sequence). CDR3 DNA: TGCAGTGCTAGTACTAGCGGGAGGGCAGATACGCAGTATTTT. Encoded protein: CSASTSGRADTQYF.

This rearrangement joins TRBV29-1 to TRBJ2-1; a possible D gene is TRBD1 (6 bases). CDR1 is SQVTM, CDR2 ANQGSEA, per germline. V dropped 4 bases and J dropped 0 bases, with 13 bases sitting between them. The CDR3 is 15 residues long. The CDR3 is CSVGGHPSSYNEQFF. The CDR3 region has the DNA TGCAGCGTTGGGGGGCACCCCAGCTCCTACAATGAGCAGTTCTTC.

This clone showed up just a few times. The chain couples TRBV19 to TRBJ2-3; 8 nucleotides agree with TRBD1. The CDR3 sequence is 14 residues long. CDR1 and CDR2 from the germline V gene are LNHDA and SQIVND (reference sequence). V dropped 7 bases and J dropped 4; count of bases not matched to a gene: 7. This CDR3 reads CASTLGQDADTQYF. The CDR3 DNA is TGTGCCAGTACACTGGGACAGGATGCAGATACGCAGTATTTT.

J is TRBJ1-4 and V is TRBV6-5, with a weak D call TRBD1 (5 bases). V lost 7 bases, J lost 8 bases, and 20 bases lay in between. Germline assignment: CDR1 MNHEY and CDR2 SVGAGI. This CDR3 contains 15 residues. CDR3 bases: TGTGCCAGCACATCGACGACAGCCATTGTCGAAAAACTGTTTTTT. Translation gives CASTSTTAIVEKLFF.

The genes are TRBV10-2 and TRBJ1-1; 7 bases are shared with TRBD1. This CDR3 spans 13 amino acids. J was trimmed by 3 bases and V by 5 bases; bases with no gene match: 3. CDR1 and CDR2 (germline): WSHSY, SAAADI. CDR3 loop: CASSLDRDTEAFF. The CDR3 nucleotides read TGCGCCAGCAGTCTTGACAGGGACACTGAAGCTTTCTTT.

The chain links TRBV24-1 to TRBJ2-1, with 7 bases aligning to TRBD2. Germline V CDR1 and CDR2: KGHDR, SFDVKD. V trimming: 5 bases; J trimming: 10 bases; junction bases outside the gene matches: 10. The CDR3 covers 14 residues. The CDR3 sequence is CATSVAGELREQFF. The CDR3 DNA is TGTGCCACCAGTGTTGCGGGGGAGCTCCGGGAGCAGTTCTTC.

V usage is TRBV5-8 and J usage is TRBJ2-7; 7 bases fit TRBD1. This CDR3 contains 16 residues. V was pared by 0 bases and J by 0 bases, with 6 bases of the junction left unmatched. Germline V gene lookup returns CDR1 SGHTS and CDR2 YDEGEE. In DNA form, the CDR3 reads TGTGCCAGCAGCTTGGCTTGGGACAGTTACTCCTACGAGCAGTACTTC. Its translation is CASSLAWDSYSYEQYF.

The chain links TRBV7-6 to TRBJ1-5, with D perhaps TRBD1 (5 bases). Germline V gene data show CDR1 as SGHVS and CDR2 as FNYEAQ. There are 13 residues in the CDR3. V was trimmed by 6 bases and J by 4 bases, leaving 10 bases between them. The chain's CDR3 is CASSSDSNQPQHF. The CDR3, as DNA: TGTGCCAGCAGTTCTGACAGTAATCAGCCCCAGCATTTT.

CDR3 DNA: TGCGCCAGCAGCTTGGGGGCCTACACCGGGGAGCTGTTTTTT. Translated, it gives CASSLGAYTGELFF. The chain links TRBV5-1 to TRBJ2-2; unclear D gene. Trimming cost V 0 bases and J 3 bases, with 6 bases left between them. The CDR3 runs 14 residues. Germline values: CDR1 SGHRS, CDR2 YFSETQ.

The V call is TRBV29-1, the J call TRBJ1-1; the D gene is possibly TRBD1 (5 bases). The length of the CDR3 is 13 residues. Trimming removed 6 bases from V and 1 base from J, with 12 bases in between. CDR1 is SQVTM, CDR2 ANQGSEA, per germline. The CDR3 bases are TGCAGCGTCTCCTCCACAGGGAACACTGAAGCTTTCTTT. This gives the protein CSVSSTGNTEAFF.

This clone came up once. The chain has TRBV7-8 and TRBJ2-3, with TRBD1 matching over 7 bases. V lost 3 bases and J lost 0; bases outside the gene matches: 3. The CDR3 runs to 15 residues. In germline, CDR1 is SGHVS, CDR2 FQNEAQ. This chain's CDR3 is CASSLGQPSTDTQYF. CDR3 DNA: TGTGCCAGCAGCTTGGGACAGCCAAGCACAGATACGCAGTATTTT.

The V gene is TRBV6-1, the J gene TRBJ1-5, with D perhaps matching TRBD1 (6 bases). The CDR3 has 13 residues. V was shortened by 5 bases and J by 6 bases, with 11 bases between the two germline ends. Germline V gene lookup returns CDR1 MNHNS and CDR2 SASEGT. Here the CDR3 reads CASSPGVFQPQHF. In nucleotides, the CDR3 is TGTGCCAGCAGTCCAGGGGTGTTTCAGCCCCAGCATTTT.

The CDR3 nucleotides read TGTGCCAGCAGATACATGGGACAGGGGGCCGACGAGCAGTACTTC. It encodes CASRYMGQGADEQYF. The chain has TRBV6-5 and TRBJ2-7; 12 bases fit TRBD1. CDR1 is MNHEY and CDR2 is SVGAGI in the germline V gene. CDR3 length: 15 amino acids. V lost 6 bases to trimming and J lost 5 bases; unmatched junction nucleotides: 8.

The genes are TRBV16 and TRBJ1-3; D is ambiguous. Germline CDR1 reads KGHSY; CDR2 reads FQNENV. The CDR3 is 16 amino acids. Trimming took 4 bases from V and 0 from J, leaving 13 bases between them. The CDR3 coding sequence is TGTGCCAGCAGCCCGGCAGAGGGCTTCTCTGGAAACACCATATATTTT. Translated: CASSPAEGFSGNTIYF.

This rearrangement joins TRBV10-3 to TRBJ1-5, with no clear D. Germline V CDR1 and CDR2: ENHRY, SYGVKD. The length of the CDR3 is 14 residues. The V end was cut by 10 bases, the J end by 0 bases, with 13 bases between. The CDR3 spells CATPEGYSNQPQHF. CDR3 sequence (DNA): TGTGCCACCCCAGAGGGCTATAGCAATCAGCCCCAGCATTTT.

This clone has only one observation. The chain joins TRBV29-1 to TRBJ1-1, with D perhaps matching TRBD1 (5 bases). Germline CDR1 and CDR2: SQVTM and ANQGSEA. CDR3 size: 12 residues. Between the trimmed V and J ends, which lost 7 bases and 0 bases, there was a span of 9 bases. CDR3 sequence (DNA): TGCAGCGGTCGGGACTTGAACACTGAAGCTTTCTTT. This encodes CSGRDLNTEAFF.

The chain is built from TRBV19 and TRBJ2-3; 7 bases are shared with TRBD1. The germline V gene encodes CDR1 LNHDA and CDR2 SQIVND (reference sequence). V was pared by 5 bases and J by 3 bases, with 5 bases of the junction left unmatched. This CDR3 region has 14 residues. As DNA, the CDR3 is TGTGCCAGTAGTCTCACGACAGGGACAGATACGCAGTATTTT. Protein product: CASSLTTGTDTQYF.

This chain joins TRBV7-6 and TRBJ2-7, with 11 nucleotides matching TRBD2. Germline CDR1 is SGHVS and CDR2 is FNYEAQ. V lost 2 bases to trimming and J lost 7 bases; unmatched junction nucleotides: 13. CDR3 size: 17 residues. CDR3 in amino acids: CASSLLPISGRAFEQYF. The CDR3 DNA follows: TGTGCCAGCAGCTTATTACCGATTAGCGGGAGGGCCTTTGAGCAGTACTTC.

This clone was observed a single time. This chain connects TRBV5-5 to TRBJ1-5; D is perhaps TRBD1 (5 bases). The CDR3 runs 13 residues. Trimming removed 4 bases at V and 6 bases at J, with 11 bases between. CDR1 and CDR2 (germline): SGHKS, YYEKEE (reference sequence). The CDR3 region has the DNA TGTGCCAGCAGCAAAGGGGCAGGTCAGCCCCAGCATTTT. It encodes CASSKGAGQPQHF.

This clone showed up just a few times. The V gene is TRBV6-5, the J gene TRBJ1-1; the D is unclear. V shed 7 bases and J shed 5 bases, with 14 bases lying between them. The CDR3 spans 13 residues. The germline V gene has CDR1 MNHEY and CDR2 SVGAGI. The CDR3: CASTALGRTEAFF. The CDR3 DNA reads TGTGCCAGCACCGCGCTAGGGAGGACTGAAGCTTTCTTT.

V is TRBV5-1 and J is TRBJ2-5; 7 nucleotides match TRBD2. Germline CDR1 SGHRS, CDR2 YFSETQ. The CDR3 runs 14 residues. V shed 0 bases, J shed 5 bases, and the junction held 4 bases outside the gene matches. CDR3 coding DNA: TGCGCCAGCAGCTTGGCGACTAGCCACGAGACCCAGTACTTC. Translation gives CASSLATSHETQYF. Based on the CDR3 plus reference TRBV5-1 and TRBJ2-5, the full variable domain is KAGVTQTPRYLIKTRGQQVTLSCSPISGHRSVSWYQQTPGQGLQFLFEYFSETQRNKGNFPGRFSGRQFSNSRSEMNVSTLELGDSALYLCASSLATSHETQYFGPGTRLLVL.

This chain links TRBV28 with TRBJ2-5, with a tentative D call TRBD2 (5 bases). The germline gives CDR1 MDHEN, CDR2 SYDVKM. This CDR3 has 16 residues. V was pared by 4 bases and J by 5 bases, with 20 bases between. The DNA for the CDR3 is TGTGCCAGCAGTTCACTCGGGGTTCCCGAAACGGAGACCCAGTACTTC. Its translation is CASSSLGVPETETQYF.

CDR3 in DNA: TGTGCCAGCAGCTTAGTTTCCGTCCCAGGGGCGATCAATGAGCAGTTCTTC. It encodes CASSLVSVPGAINEQFF. V usage is TRBV11-3 and J usage is TRBJ2-1; TRBD1 is a possible D gene (6 bases). The CDR3 totals 17 residues. The germline CDR1 and CDR2 sequences are SGHNT and YENEEA. Trimming took 1 base from V and 6 from J, leaving 19 bases between them.

This chain connects TRBV15 to TRBJ2-5, with D possibly matching TRBD1 (6 bases). Trimming cost V 0 bases and J 5 bases, with 13 bases left between them. Per the germline V gene, CDR1 is LNHNV and CDR2 is YYDKDF (reference sequence). This CDR3 comprises 15 residues. The CDR3 loop reads CATSREDSRDETQYF. For the CDR3, the DNA is TGTGCCACCAGCAGAGAGGACAGCAGGGACGAGACCCAGTACTTC.

The CDR3 spells CASSSLQGRTEAFF. Here the CDR3 DNA reads TGTGCCAGCTCATCGTTACAGGGAAGAACTGAAGCTTTCTTT. The chain carries TRBV18 and TRBJ1-1; a weak D match, TRBD1 (6 bases). Trimming removed 5 bases from V and 5 bases from J, with 15 bases in between. The CDR3 length is 14 residues. Germline V gives CDR1 KGHSH, CDR2 LQKENI.

The chain joins TRBV4-3 to TRBJ1-4; 8 bases are shared with TRBD1. The length of the CDR3 is 16 residues. The V gene's germline CDR1 is LGHNA and CDR2 YSLEER. Trimming removed 4 bases from V and 2 bases from J; junction bases left unmatched: 6. The CDR3 nucleotides are TGCGCCAGCAGCCTCGGACAGGGCGAGACTAATGAAAAACTGTTTTTT. It is translated as CASSLGQGETNEKLFF.

This clone was recorded only once. The chain links TRBV9 to TRBJ1-2, with 7 nucleotides matching TRBD1. The CDR3 runs to 15 residues. CDR1 SGDLS and CDR2 YYNGEE come from the germline V gene. With V trimmed by 0 bases and J by 2 bases, 4 bases remained unmatched. The DNA of the CDR3 is TGTGCCAGCAGCGTAGAAGGGGGCAGAAACTATGGCTACACCTTC. Its protein product is CASSVEGGRNYGYTF.